The subject of this entry is one T cell receptor (beta chain). The data were obtained in a study of T cell responses to AZD1222 COVID-19 vaccine. Some clones are missing from TCRdb's copy, which holds only in-frame ones; the method was immunoSEQ multiplex PCR. The sample contains about 130,000 clones, 90% of which appear only once. This CDR3 region has 16 residues. Germline V gene lookup returns CDR1 MNHEY and CDR2 SMNVEV (reference sequence). V was clipped by 0 bases and J by 2 bases, with 14 bases between them. The sequenced sample was peripheral blood, obtained on day 0 of AZD1222 vaccination. The receptor's source is an adult in good health. The rearrangement links TRBV27 to TRBJ2-7; no definite D call. This CDR3 reads CASSLSLALSAYEQYF. The DNA for the CDR3 is TGTGCCAGCAGTTTATCTCTGGCGTTATCAGCCTACGAGCAGTACTTC.